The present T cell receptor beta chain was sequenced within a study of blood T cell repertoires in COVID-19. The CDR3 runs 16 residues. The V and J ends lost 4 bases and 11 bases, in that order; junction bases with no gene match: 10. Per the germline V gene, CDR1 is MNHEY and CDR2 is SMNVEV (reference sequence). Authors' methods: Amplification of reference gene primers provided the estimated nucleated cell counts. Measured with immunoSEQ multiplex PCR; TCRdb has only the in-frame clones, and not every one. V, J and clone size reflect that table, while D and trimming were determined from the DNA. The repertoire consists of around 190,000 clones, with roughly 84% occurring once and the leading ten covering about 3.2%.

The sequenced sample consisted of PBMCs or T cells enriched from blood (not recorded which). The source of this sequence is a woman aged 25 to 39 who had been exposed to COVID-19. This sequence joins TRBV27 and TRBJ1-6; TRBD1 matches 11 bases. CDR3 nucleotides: TGTGCCAGCAGTTGGGGGGGGACAGGGGGACTTACACCCCTCCACTTT. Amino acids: CASSWGGTGGLTPLHF.